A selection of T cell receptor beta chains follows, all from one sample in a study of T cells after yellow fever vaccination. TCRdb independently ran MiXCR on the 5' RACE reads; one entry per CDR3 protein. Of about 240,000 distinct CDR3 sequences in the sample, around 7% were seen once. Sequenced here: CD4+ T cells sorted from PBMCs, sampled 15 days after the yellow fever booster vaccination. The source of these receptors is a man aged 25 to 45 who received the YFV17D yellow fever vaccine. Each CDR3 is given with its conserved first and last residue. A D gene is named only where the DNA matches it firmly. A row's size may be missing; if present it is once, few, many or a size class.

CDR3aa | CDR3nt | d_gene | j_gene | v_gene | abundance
CSVESGLAEQYNEQFF | TGCAGCGTTGAAAGTGGCCTAGCGGAGCAATACAATGAGCAGTTCTTC | TRBD2 | TRBJ2-1 | TRBV29-1 | .
CATSETGEHYFSYEQYF | TGTGCCACCAGTGAGACAGGGGAACACTATTTCTCCTACGAGCAGTACTTC | TRBD1 | TRBJ2-7 | TRBV24-1 | .
CASSFTRRDYEQYF | TGTGCCAGCAGTTTCACCCGCCGGGACTACGAGCAGTACTTC | . | TRBJ2-7 | TRBV27 | .
CASSLDGSRDEQYF | TGTGCCAGCAGCTTAGACGGGAGTAGAGACGAGCAGTACTTC | . | TRBJ2-7 | TRBV7-2 | many
CAGSRASSGNEQFF | TGTGCCGGGTCCCGGGCTAGTTCTGGTAATGAGCAGTTCTTC | . | TRBJ2-1 | TRBV7-9 | many
CASSSDRVSYNEQFF | TGTGCCAGCAGTTCCGACAGGGTGTCCTACAATGAGCAGTTCTTC | TRBD1 | TRBJ2-1 | TRBV5-4 | .
CASSTKWMYSNQPQHF | TGTGCCAGCAGTACCAAATGGATGTATAGCAATCAGCCCCAGCATTTT | . | TRBJ1-5 | TRBV12-3/TRBV12-4 | few
CASQSGDRGPYEQYF | TGCGCCAGCCAATCGGGGGACAGGGGGCCCTACGAGCAGTACTTC | TRBD1 | TRBJ2-7 | TRBV5-1 | many
CASSLVGTAFDSYNEQFF | TGTGCCAGCAGCTTAGTAGGGACAGCTTTCGACTCCTACAATGAGCAGTTCTTC | TRBD1 | TRBJ2-1 | TRBV11-2 | many
CASTEGPANTGELFF | TGTGCCAGCACCGAGGGGCCAGCAAACACCGGGGAGCTGTTTTTT | . | TRBJ2-2 | TRBV7-9 | many
CARSFHGTGIAYEQYF | TGTGCCCGCAGTTTCCACGGGACAGGCATTGCCTACGAGCAGTACTTC | TRBD1 | TRBJ2-7 | TRBV12-3/TRBV12-4 | .
CASSLTPGRTQETQYF | TGTGCCAGCAGCTTGACCCCAGGACGGACCCAAGAGACCCAGTACTTC | . | TRBJ2-5 | TRBV7-2 | .
CASSRREAGGPANIQYF | TGCGCCAGCAGCCGGAGAGAAGCGGGAGGGCCGGCAAACATTCAGTACTTC | TRBD2 | TRBJ2-4 | TRBV4-3 | many
CSARDKLGPKETQYF | TGCAGTGCTAGAGATAAGCTAGGCCCCAAAGAGACCCAGTACTTC | . | TRBJ2-5 | TRBV20-1 | few
CATSREAIWGGQYF | TGTGCCACCAGCAGAGAGGCTATTTGGGGGGGGCAGTACTTC | TRBD2 | TRBJ2-7 | TRBV15 | .
CSVAGRAGQTNEQFF | TGCAGCGTCGCCGGAAGAGCGGGACAAACAAATGAGCAGTTCTTC | . | TRBJ2-1 | TRBV29-1 | many
CASSRDRVDYNEQFF | TGTGCCAGCAGCAGAGACAGGGTAGATTACAATGAGCAGTTCTTC | TRBD1 | TRBJ2-1 | TRBV3-1 | many
CASNGQGASDTQYF | TGTGCCAGCAACGGACAGGGGGCTTCAGATACGCAGTATTTT | TRBD1 | TRBJ2-3 | TRBV6-5 | few
CSARADVGHLEYF | TGCAGTGCTAGAGCTGACGTTGGCCACCTAGAGTACTTC | . | TRBJ2-7 | TRBV20-1 | .
CASSSLRTIFTF | TGTGCCAGCAGCTCACTCCGGACCATCTTCACCTTC | . | TRBJ1-2 | TRBV7-2 | .
CARSRGLLGAQHF | TGTGCCAGGAGTCGTGGACTCCTAGGGGCCCAGCATTTT | . | TRBJ1-5 | TRBV27 | .
CASSLGRTSGRAGGTDTQYF | TGCGCCAGCAGCTTGGGGCGAACTAGCGGGAGGGCCGGTGGCACAGATACGCAGTATTTT | TRBD2 | TRBJ2-3 | TRBV5-1 | few
CASSLELGSNQPQHF | TGTGCCAGCAGCTTAGAGCTGGGGAGCAATCAGCCCCAGCATTTT | . | TRBJ1-5 | TRBV7-9 | few
CASRLKSEAFF | TGCGCCAGCAGACTAAAATCCGAAGCTTTCTTT | . | TRBJ1-1 | TRBV5-1 | many
CASSEGRGFGNEQYF | TGTGCCAGTAGCGAGGGTCGTGGATTCGGGAACGAGCAGTACTTC | . | TRBJ2-7 | TRBV19 | .
CASTWFYAGPSSYEQYF | TGTGCCAGCACCTGGTTTTATGCGGGACCGAGCTCCTACGAGCAGTACTTC | . | TRBJ2-7 | TRBV21-1 | few